This T cell receptor (beta chain) stems from a study of T cells expressing NK-cell markers. At the level of the study: Sequencing covered eight donors, seven HCMV-seropositive and one seronegative.

Using the 5' RACE reads, TCRdb records one entry per CDR3 protein without DNA. This repertoire includes hundreds of thousands of distinct CDR3 sequences. Germline assignment: CDR1 SGHTA and CDR2 FQGNSA. There are 11 residues in the CDR3. The specimen sequenced was blood T cells: a sorted CD56 or NKG2C T cell subset, CD4+ or CD8+ T cells, or bulk PBMC T cells (not recorded which). The V gene is TRBV7-2, the J gene TRBJ2-7. The TCR originated in a woman between 18 and 69 years old in good health. CDR3 loop: CASSADYEQYF.